This paragraph reports one T cell receptor (beta chain). On cycle 4 day 1 and cycle 7 day 1, as well as at baseline, blood was sampled. The data were obtained in a study of OX40 agonist ivuxolimab in advanced cancers. Whole-study context: Averaging 60 years in age, with a range of about 23 to 85, the cohort was approximately 83% male. Three patients, one with hepatocellular carcinoma and two with cutaneous melanoma, achieved partial responses.

Profiled with immunoSEQ multiplex PCR; TCRdb holds only in-frame clones, not every one. The repertoire includes about 66,000 clones, more than 80% of them detected once, and roughly 8.2% sits in the top ten. The sample was CD4+ or CD8+ T cells sorted from blood, taken in a trial of the OX40 agonist ivuxolimab. The TCR originated in an adult with an advanced solid tumor such as melanoma, head and neck, liver or kidney cancer.

The CDR3 region is CASSYSGTSSGNEQFF. The CDR3 DNA sequence: TGTGCCAGCAGTTACTCGGGGACTAGCAGCGGTAATGAGCAGTTCTTC. The chain combines TRBV6-5 with TRBJ2-1; 9 bases agree with TRBD2. CDR1 MNHEY and CDR2 SVGAGI come from the germline V gene. CDR3 length: 16 amino acids. The J segment lost 7 bases and the V segment lost 0 bases, leaving 7 bases of the junction unmatched.